Shown below are 28 T cell receptor beta chains from a single sample sequenced in a study of T cell clones after liver transplantation. Sequencing used immunoSEQ multiplex PCR; TCRdb keeps in-frame clones, though not all of them. The sample records about 5,600 clones, about 32% being singletons. Alloreactive TCRbeta sequences came from sequencing proliferating CFSE-low cells in the MLR. For these TCRs, the target antigens are not known. The sequenced sample was CD4+ T cells from cultured PBMCs. Source of these receptors: a human patient who received a liver transplant. Some T cells may arise from the graft donor.

As regards this clone: A much larger clone lies a single base off, so this may be a read error. The J gene is TRBJ2-2, the V gene TRBV2, with 12 bases aligning to TRBD2. The V gene end was trimmed by 6 bases and the J gene end by 8 bases; junction bases not matched to a gene: 7. The CDR3 spans 15 residues. CDR1 is SNHLY and CDR2 is FYNNEI in the germline V gene. The CDR3 loop reads CASRRLAGAVGELFF. Written as DNA, the CDR3 is TGTGCCAGCAGAAGACTAGCGGGAGCTGTGGGGGAGCTGTTTTTT.

The rearrangement links TRBV5-4 to TRBJ2-1, with TRBD2 identical over 11 bases. V shed 4 bases and J 8 bases; nucleotides not matched to a gene: 8. Germline-derived CDR1 and CDR2 are SGHNT and YYREEE (reference sequence). The CDR3 length is 15 residues. The CDR3 loop is CASSPQGLAAYEQFF. In nucleotides, the CDR3 is TGTGCCAGCAGCCCGCAGGGACTAGCGGCGTATGAGCAGTTCTTC.

By sample fraction, this clone is medium-sized (0.01 to 0.1%). The J gene is TRBJ2-7, the V gene TRBV2; 10 nucleotides line up with TRBD1. CDR3 length: 14 amino acids. V shed 6 bases, J shed 3 bases, and the junction held 5 bases outside the gene matches. Looked up from germline, CDR1 is SNHLY and CDR2 is FYNNEI. CDR3 in DNA: TGTGCCAGCAGCCCGGGACAGGGGTACTACGAGCAGTACTTC. Translating gives CASSPGQGYYEQYF.

By sample share, this clone is medium-sized (0.01 to 0.1%). The genes are TRBV11-2 and TRBJ2-3, with 7 bases aligning to TRBD2. Losses at the gene ends were 3 bases for V and 4 bases for J; bases not matched to a gene: 7. Germline V gives CDR1 SGHAT, CDR2 FQNNGV. The CDR3 length is 15 residues. The chain's CDR3 is CASSLMGGPSDTQYF. CDR3 DNA sequence: TGTGCCAGCAGCTTGATGGGAGGGCCATCAGATACGCAGTATTTT. The full variable domain, in which reference TRBV11-2 and TRBJ2-3 provide the parts outside the CDR3, is EAGVAQSPRYKIIEKRQSVAFWCNPISGHATLYWYQQILGQGPKLLIQFQNNGVVDDSQLPKDRFSAERLKGVDSTLKIQPAKLEDSAVYLCASSLMGGPSDTQYFGPGTRLTVL.

The chain combines TRBV6-5 with TRBJ2-2; either TRBD1 or TRBD2 may fit D (6 bases each). CDR1 and CDR2 (germline): MNHEY, SVGAGI. This CDR3 region has 16 residues. Trimming took 0 bases from V and 4 from J, leaving 12 bases between them. Here the CDR3 reads CASSYSNGGPTGELFF. The CDR3 nucleotides are TGTGCCAGCAGTTACTCGAACGGGGGCCCCACCGGGGAGCTGTTTTTT.

This clone turned up a few times. This chain connects TRBV5-4 to TRBJ2-5; 8 bases are a match to TRBD1. Germline lookup yields CDR1 SGHNT and CDR2 YYREEE (reference sequence). This CDR3 is 17 amino acids long. Unmatched junction bases numbered 13, after V lost 3 bases and J lost 3 bases. CDR3 loop: CASSYISGTGLEETQYF. In DNA, the CDR3 is TGTGCCAGCAGCTACATCTCCGGGACAGGTTTGGAAGAGACCCAGTACTTC.

The V gene is TRBV19, the J gene TRBJ1-2; the match to TRBD1 covers 7 bases. Germline V gives CDR1 LNHDA, CDR2 SQIVND (reference sequence). V lost 5 bases and J lost 3; bases outside the gene matches: 9. This CDR3 has 15 amino acids. CDR3 DNA: TGTGCCAGTAGTCCCAACCGGGACAGACACTATGGCTACACCTTC. Translating it yields CASSPNRDRHYGYTF.

J is TRBJ2-7 and V is TRBV10-3; tentative D call: TRBD2 (5 bases). Germline CDR1 is ENHRY and CDR2 is SYGVKD. V lost 2 bases to trimming and J lost 0 bases, with 8 bases between them. The CDR3 runs to 14 residues. The CDR3 protein is CAISERGSSYEQYF. The CDR3 bases are TGTGCCATCAGTGAGCGAGGGAGCTCCTACGAGCAGTACTTC.

This clone was observed a few times. V and J are TRBV2 and TRBJ1-6; no clear D. The V end lost 7 bases, the J end lost 9 bases, and 13 bases lay between the germline ends. Germline V lookup: CDR1 SNHLY, CDR2 FYNNEI. CDR3 size: 13 residues. The CDR3 sequence: CASISNLRSPLHF. The CDR3 coding sequence is TGTGCCAGCATATCAAATTTACGTTCACCCCTCCACTTT.

This clone is labeled medium-sized. The DNA for the CDR3 is TGCGCCAGCAGCCAAATGGACAGGGGGGACTACGAGCAGTACTTC. It translates to CASSQMDRGDYEQYF. V is TRBV4-1 and J is TRBJ2-7, with 10 bases that match TRBD1. V lost 2 bases to trimming and J lost 3 bases; unmatched junction nucleotides: 4. Germline lookup yields CDR1 MGHRA and CDR2 YSYEKL. The CDR3 is made up of 15 amino acids.

V gene TRBV11-3 combines with J gene TRBJ1-1; TRBD1 is a possible D gene (6 bases). V lost 4 bases and J 4 bases, leaving 13 bases between the germline ends. This CDR3 region has 14 residues. Germline assignment: CDR1 SGHNT and CDR2 YENEEA. The CDR3 loop is CASSSSGATTEAFF. The CDR3 nucleotides read TGTGCCAGCAGCTCCTCAGGGGCCACCACTGAAGCTTTCTTT.

This chain uses TRBV5-1 with TRBJ2-5; D assignment may be TRBD1 or TRBD2 (5 bases each). The length of the CDR3 is 15 residues. Germline V gene data show CDR1 as SGHRS and CDR2 as YFSETQ. Trimming removed 4 bases at V and 1 base at J, with 14 bases between. CDR3 coding DNA: TGCGCCAGCAGCCCCGGGGCTGTCGCCCAAGAGACCCAGTACTTC. It specifies CASSPGAVAQETQYF.

This rearrangement joins TRBV7-2 to TRBJ1-1; a possible D gene is TRBD1 (6 bases). CDR1 SGHTA and CDR2 FQGNSA come from the germline V gene. The CDR3 is made up of 16 amino acids. The ends were cut back, 2 bases at V and 1 base at J, with 14 bases in the middle. Here the CDR3 DNA reads TGTGCCAGCAGCTTAAGAGCAGGACAGCCGAACACTGAAGCTTTCTTT. Amino acid sequence: CASSLRAGQPNTEAFF.

This clone was detected only a few times. The chain carries TRBV5-4 and TRBJ2-6; 8 nucleotides match TRBD1. V lost 4 bases and J lost 0; bases outside the gene matches: 12. Germline V CDR1 and CDR2: SGHNT, YYREEE (reference sequence). The CDR3 is 19 residues long. CDR3: CASSPGPGTGLSGANVLTF. Here the CDR3 DNA reads TGTGCCAGCAGCCCGGGCCCCGGGACAGGCCTCTCTGGGGCCAACGTCCTGACTTTC.

This clone was recorded a few times. The chain is built from TRBV30 and TRBJ1-3; TRBD1 aligns across 7 bases. This CDR3 has 14 amino acids. The V gene end was trimmed by 3 bases and the J gene end by 2 bases; junction bases not matched to a gene: 4. Per the germline V gene, CDR1 is GTSNPN and CDR2 is SVGIG (reference sequence). This CDR3 reads CAWRTTGAGNTIYF. CDR3 bases: TGTGCCTGGAGGACCACAGGGGCTGGAAACACCATATATTTT.

Here the CDR3 reads CASSQHIGPNTGELFF. The DNA of the CDR3 is TGTGCCAGCAGCCAGCATATAGGGCCGAACACCGGGGAGCTGTTTTTT. The V and J genes are TRBV14 and TRBJ2-2; no firm D call. CDR3 length equals 16 residues. With 3 bases removed from V and 0 bases from J, the gap between germline ends came to 11 bases. CDR1 and CDR2 (germline): SGHDN, FVKESK.

The chain uses TRBV2 and TRBJ2-5; 9 positions match TRBD1. J was trimmed by 7 bases and V by 3 bases; bases with no gene match: 6. The CDR3 runs to 14 residues. CDR1 is SNHLY, CDR2 FYNNEI, per germline. The CDR3 DNA reads TGTGCCAGCAGTGACGGGACAGGGACAGGGACCCAGTACTTC. Amino acids: CASSDGTGTGTQYF.

With regard to this clone: At one end, the junction sequence differs from germline, possibly due to a read error. J is TRBJ2-2 and V is TRBV5-1; 9 positions agree with TRBD1. This CDR3 has 16 residues. Germline CDR1 reads SGHRS; CDR2 reads YFSETQ. The CDR3 nucleotides are TGCGCCAGCAGCTTGGGGACAGGGGTGTGCACCGGGGAGCTGGTTTTT. Translation: CASSLGTGVCTGELVF.

By share, this clone ranks as large (0.1 to 1%). The chain recombines TRBV6-1 with TRBJ2-4; TRBD2 matches 13 bases. The CDR3 contains 15 residues. CDR1 and CDR2 from the germline V gene are MNHNS and SASEGT. V lost 7 bases and J lost 4; bases outside the gene matches: 4. The CDR3 loop reads CASKGLAGEKNIQYF. The CDR3 coding sequence is TGTGCCAGCAAAGGACTAGCGGGAGAGAAAAACATTCAGTACTTC.

This clone was observed a handful of times. This chain connects TRBV10-2 to TRBJ2-3; 8 nucleotides match TRBD1. CDR1 is WSHSY, CDR2 SAAADI, per germline. Germline trimming cut 3 bases from V and 6 bases from J; bases unmatched to any gene: 8. The CDR3 length is 15 residues. The CDR3 loop reads CASSDGTGGRDTQYF. The CDR3 coding sequence is TGCGCCAGCAGTGACGGAACAGGGGGGAGGGATACGCAGTATTTT.

In its sample, this clone is medium-sized. The chain carries TRBV18 and TRBJ1-4; unclear D gene. Germline-derived CDR1 and CDR2 are KGHSH and LQKENI. V lost 0 bases and J 5 bases, leaving 13 bases between the germline ends. The length of the CDR3 is 16 residues. CDR3 region: CASSPPEPGLNEKLFF. For the CDR3, the DNA is TGTGCCAGCTCACCACCGGAACCTGGATTGAATGAAAAACTGTTTTTT.

In DNA, the CDR3 is TGTGCCAGCAGCCCGGGACAGAACCTCTATGGCTACACCTTC. Encoded protein: CASSPGQNLYGYTF. The rearrangement uses TRBV14 and TRBJ1-2, with 7 bases that match TRBD1. The CDR3 has 14 amino acids. V was clipped by 4 bases and J by 4 bases; unmatched bases: 6. Germline V gene data show CDR1 as SGHDN and CDR2 as FVKESK.

Points on this clone: A far larger clone lies a single base away; this is likely a read error. Other DNA sequences in this sample translate to the same CDR3. The chain links TRBV6-1 to TRBJ2-7, with 7 nucleotides matching TRBD2. The CDR3 sequence is 15 residues long. Per the germline V gene, CDR1 is MNHNS and CDR2 is SASEGT. V shed 6 bases and J 5 bases; nucleotides not matched to a gene: 13. CDR3 nucleotides: TGTGCCAGCAGGTCGGGTGGGAGCGGGAACAACGAGCAGTACTTC. It codes for CASRSGGSGNNEQYF.

The chain has TRBV25-1 and TRBJ1-1; D is ambiguous. Trimming took off 1 base at V and 2 bases at J, with 8 bases between the two ends. Germline CDR1 and CDR2: MGHDK and SYGVNS. CDR3 length equals 14 residues. The CDR3 DNA reads as TGTGCCAGCAGTGAATTGGAGGTTAACACTGAAGCTTTCTTT. It yields the protein CASSELEVNTEAFF.

V and J are TRBV7-3 and TRBJ2-7; 8 bases map to TRBD2. This CDR3 spans 18 amino acids. Germline values: CDR1 SGHTA, CDR2 FQGTGA. The ends lost 2 bases at V and 3 bases at J; junction bases unmatched: 15. This chain's CDR3 is CASSLLFDPTSAIYEQYF. CDR3 nucleotide sequence: TGTGCCAGCAGCTTACTCTTCGATCCGACTAGCGCCATCTACGAGCAGTACTTC.

This clone was counted a single time. The rearrangement links TRBV28 to TRBJ2-5; D not certain. The CDR3 loop spans 14 amino acids. From germline, CDR1 is MDHEN and CDR2 SYDVKM. V was clipped by 4 bases and J by 2 bases, with 11 bases between them. For the CDR3, the DNA is TGTGCCAGCAGTTCGACGGTACAACAAGAGACCCAGTACTTC. Its protein is CASSSTVQQETQYF.

The rearrangement joins TRBV7-6 to TRBJ2-1; 12 nucleotides agree with TRBD2. After removal of 2 bases from V and 7 bases from J, the junction contained 6 bases not matched to a gene. Germline V gives CDR1 SGHVS, CDR2 FNYEAQ. The CDR3 extends over 16 amino acids. This chain's CDR3 is CASSLMRTSGKNEQFF. In DNA, the CDR3 is TGTGCCAGCAGCTTAATGCGGACTAGCGGGAAGAATGAGCAGTTCTTC.

This clone was picked up one time. The chain is built from TRBV7-2 and TRBJ1-2, with 7 bases identical to TRBD1. The germline CDR1 and CDR2 sequences are SGHTA and FQGNSA. The CDR3 spans 16 residues. The ends lost 0 bases at V and 4 bases at J; junction bases unmatched: 8. DNA of the CDR3: TGTGCCAGCAGCTTAGCAGTTACGACAGGGTCCTATGGCTACACCTTC. It codes for CASSLAVTTGSYGYTF.